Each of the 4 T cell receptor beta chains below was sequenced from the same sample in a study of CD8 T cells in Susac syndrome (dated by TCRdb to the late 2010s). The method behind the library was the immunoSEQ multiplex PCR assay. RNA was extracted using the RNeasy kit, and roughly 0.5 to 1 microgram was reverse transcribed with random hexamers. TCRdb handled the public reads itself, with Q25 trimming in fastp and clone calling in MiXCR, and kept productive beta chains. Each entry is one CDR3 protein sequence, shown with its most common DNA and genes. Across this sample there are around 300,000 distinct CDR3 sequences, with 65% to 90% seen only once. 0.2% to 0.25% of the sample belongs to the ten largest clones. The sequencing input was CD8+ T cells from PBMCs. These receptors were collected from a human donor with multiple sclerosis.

CDR3 in amino acids: CASALSTGTHQVPTEKLFF. The CDR3 DNA follows: TGTGCCAGCGCCCTTTCAACCGGGACTCATCAAGTCCCGACCGAAAAACTGTTTTTT. V usage is TRBV2 and J usage is TRBJ1-4, with D perhaps matching TRBD1 (5 bases). Trimming shortened V by 8 bases and J by 8 bases, and 33 bases separated the two germline ends. Germline V CDR1 and CDR2: SNHLY, FYNNEI. The CDR3 length is 19 residues. Complete variable domain (other parts from reference TRBV2 and TRBJ1-4): EPEVTQTPSHQVTQMGQEVILRCVPISNHLYFYWYRQILGQKVEFLVSFYNNEISEKSEIFDDQFSVERPDGSNFTLKIRSTKLEDSAMYFCASALSTGTHQVPTEKLFFGSGTQLSVL.

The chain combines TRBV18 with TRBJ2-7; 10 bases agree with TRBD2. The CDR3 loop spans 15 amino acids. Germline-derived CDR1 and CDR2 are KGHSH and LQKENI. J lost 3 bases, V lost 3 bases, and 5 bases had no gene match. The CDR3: CASSPEREGLYEQYF. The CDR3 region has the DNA TGTGCCAGCTCACCGGAGCGGGAGGGCCTCTACGAGCAGTACTTC.

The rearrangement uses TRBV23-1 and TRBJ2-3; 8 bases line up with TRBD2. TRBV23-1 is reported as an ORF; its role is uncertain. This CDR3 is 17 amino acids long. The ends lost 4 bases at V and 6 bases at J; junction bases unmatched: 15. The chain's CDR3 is CASSPRALAGPYDTQYF. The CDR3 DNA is TGCGCCAGCAGTCCCCGGGCCCTAGCGGGTCCGTACGATACGCAGTATTTT.

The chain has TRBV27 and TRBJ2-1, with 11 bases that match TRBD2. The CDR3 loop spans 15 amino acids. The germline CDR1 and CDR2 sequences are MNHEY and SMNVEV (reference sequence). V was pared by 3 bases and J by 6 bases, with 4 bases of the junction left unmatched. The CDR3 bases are TGTGCCAGCAGTTTTGGGACTAGCGGAGCCAATGAGCAGTTCTTC. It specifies CASSFGTSGANEQFF.